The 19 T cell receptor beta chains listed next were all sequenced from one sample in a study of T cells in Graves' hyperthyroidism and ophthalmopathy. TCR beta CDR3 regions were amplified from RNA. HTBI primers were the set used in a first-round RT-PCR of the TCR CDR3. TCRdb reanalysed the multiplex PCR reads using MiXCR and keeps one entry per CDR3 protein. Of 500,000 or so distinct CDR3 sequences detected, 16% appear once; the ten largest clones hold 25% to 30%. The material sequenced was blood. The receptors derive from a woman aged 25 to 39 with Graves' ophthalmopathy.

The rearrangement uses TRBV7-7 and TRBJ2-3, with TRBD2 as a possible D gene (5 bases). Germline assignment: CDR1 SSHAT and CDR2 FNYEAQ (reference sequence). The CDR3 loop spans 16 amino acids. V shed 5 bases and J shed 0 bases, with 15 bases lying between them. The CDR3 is CASSASGITSTDTQYF. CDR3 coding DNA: TGTGCCAGCAGCGCCTCCGGGATCACTAGCACAGATACGCAGTATTTT.

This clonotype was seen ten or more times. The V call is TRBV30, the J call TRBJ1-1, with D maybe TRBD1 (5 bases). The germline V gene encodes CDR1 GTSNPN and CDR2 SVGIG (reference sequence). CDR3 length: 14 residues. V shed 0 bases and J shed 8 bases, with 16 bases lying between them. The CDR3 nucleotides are TGTGCCTGGAGTGTCGGGGGACCGCTGCCGGAAGCTTTCTTT. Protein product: CAWSVGGPLPEAFF.

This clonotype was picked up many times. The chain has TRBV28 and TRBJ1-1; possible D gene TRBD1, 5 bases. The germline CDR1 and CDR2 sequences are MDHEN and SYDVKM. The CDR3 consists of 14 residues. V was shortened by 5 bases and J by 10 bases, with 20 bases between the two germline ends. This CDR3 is CASSPITRRRGAFF. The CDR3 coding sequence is TGTGCCAGCAGTCCAATAACCCGTAGGAGGGGAGCTTTCTTT.

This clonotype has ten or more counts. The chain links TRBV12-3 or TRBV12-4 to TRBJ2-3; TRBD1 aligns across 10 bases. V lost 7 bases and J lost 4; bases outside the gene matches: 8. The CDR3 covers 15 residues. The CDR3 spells CASKPRGQGSDTQYF. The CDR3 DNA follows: TGTGCCAGCAAACCCCGGGGACAGGGGTCAGATACGCAGTATTTT.

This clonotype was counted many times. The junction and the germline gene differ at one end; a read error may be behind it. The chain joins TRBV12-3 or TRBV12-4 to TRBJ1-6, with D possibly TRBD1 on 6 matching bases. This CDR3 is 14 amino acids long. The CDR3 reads CASSLAGASSPLHF. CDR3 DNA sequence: TGTGCCAGCAGTCTAGCAGGGGCCAGTTCACCCCTCCACTTT.

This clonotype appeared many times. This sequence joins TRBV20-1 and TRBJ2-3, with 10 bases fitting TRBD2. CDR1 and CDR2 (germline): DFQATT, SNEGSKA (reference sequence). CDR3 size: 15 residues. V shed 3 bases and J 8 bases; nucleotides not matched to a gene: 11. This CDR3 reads CSASPLAGEGGTQYF. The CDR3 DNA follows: TGCAGTGCTAGTCCGCTAGCGGGAGAAGGGGGTACGCAGTATTTT.

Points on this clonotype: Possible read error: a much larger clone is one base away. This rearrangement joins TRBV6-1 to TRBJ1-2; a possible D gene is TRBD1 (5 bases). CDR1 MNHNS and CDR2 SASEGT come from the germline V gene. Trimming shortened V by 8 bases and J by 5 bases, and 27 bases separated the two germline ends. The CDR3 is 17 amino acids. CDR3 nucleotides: TGTGCCAGCCATTTGGGGCCTGCGGAACCCCGGCTATATGGCTACACCTTC. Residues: CASHLGPAEPRLYGYTF.

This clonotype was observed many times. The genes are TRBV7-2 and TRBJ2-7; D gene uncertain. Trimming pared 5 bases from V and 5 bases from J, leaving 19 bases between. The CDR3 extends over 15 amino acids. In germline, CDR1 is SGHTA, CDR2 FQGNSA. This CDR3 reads CASSLQVGSFNEQYF. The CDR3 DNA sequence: TGTGCCAGCAGCCTCCAGGTGGGCAGCTTTAACGAGCAGTACTTC.

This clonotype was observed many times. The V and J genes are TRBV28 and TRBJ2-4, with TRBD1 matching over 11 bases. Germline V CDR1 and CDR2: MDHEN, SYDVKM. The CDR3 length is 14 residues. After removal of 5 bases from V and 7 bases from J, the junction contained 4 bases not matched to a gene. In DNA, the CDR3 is TGTGCCAGCAGTCACGGGGACAGGGGGAACATTCAGTACTTC. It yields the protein CASSHGDRGNIQYF.

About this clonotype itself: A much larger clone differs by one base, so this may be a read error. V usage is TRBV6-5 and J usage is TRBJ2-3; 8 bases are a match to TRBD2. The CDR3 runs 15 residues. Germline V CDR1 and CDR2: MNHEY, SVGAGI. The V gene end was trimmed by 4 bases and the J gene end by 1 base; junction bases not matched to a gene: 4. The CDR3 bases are TGTGCCAGCAGTTCCCCGGGGGGGGGCACAGATACGCAGTATTTT. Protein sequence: CASSSPGGGTDTQYF.

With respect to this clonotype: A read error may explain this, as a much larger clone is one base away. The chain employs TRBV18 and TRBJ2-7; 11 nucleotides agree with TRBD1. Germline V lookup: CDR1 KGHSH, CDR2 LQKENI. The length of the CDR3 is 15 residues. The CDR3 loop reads CAGSLGQGAAYEQYF. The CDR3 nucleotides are TGTGCCGGCTCACTTGGACAGGGGGCGGCCTACGAGCAGTACTTC.

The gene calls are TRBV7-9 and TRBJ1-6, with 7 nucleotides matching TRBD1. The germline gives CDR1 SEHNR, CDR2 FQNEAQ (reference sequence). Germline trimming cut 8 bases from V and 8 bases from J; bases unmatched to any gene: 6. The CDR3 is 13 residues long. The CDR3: CASCDREYSPLHF. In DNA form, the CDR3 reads TGTGCCAGCTGTGACAGGGAATATTCACCCCTCCACTTT.

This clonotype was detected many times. Here the CDR3 DNA reads TGTGCCAGCAGCTTAAGTGGTGGGACGAGCACCGGGGAGCTGTTTTTT. It encodes CASSLSGGTSTGELFF. The chain couples TRBV7-2 to TRBJ2-2, with D possibly called TRBD1 or TRBD2 (5 bases each). V was clipped by 2 bases and J by 4 bases, with 14 bases between them. The CDR3 loop spans 16 amino acids. Germline CDR1 SGHTA, CDR2 FQGNSA. The full variable domain, rest sourced from reference TRBV7-2 and TRBJ2-2, is GAGVSQSPSNKVTEKGKDVELRCDPISGHTALYWYRQSLGQGLEFLIYFQGNSAPDKSGLPSDRFSAERTGGSVSTLTIQRTQQEDSAVYLCASSLSGGTSTGELFFGEGSRLTVL.

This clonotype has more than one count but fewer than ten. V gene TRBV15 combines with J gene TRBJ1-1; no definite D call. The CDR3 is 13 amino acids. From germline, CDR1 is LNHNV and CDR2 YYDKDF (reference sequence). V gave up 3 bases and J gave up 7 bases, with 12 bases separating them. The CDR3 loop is CATSSPTRDEAFF. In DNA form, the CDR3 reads TGTGCCACCAGCAGCCCTACGAGGGATGAAGCTTTCTTT.

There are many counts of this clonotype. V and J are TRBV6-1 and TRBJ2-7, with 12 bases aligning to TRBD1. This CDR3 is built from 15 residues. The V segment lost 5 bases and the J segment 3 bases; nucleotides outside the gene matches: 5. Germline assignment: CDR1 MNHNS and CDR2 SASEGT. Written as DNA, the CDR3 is TGTGCCAGCAGTTTCGGGACAGGGGGCTTCTACGAGCAGTACTTC. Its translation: CASSFGTGGFYEQYF.

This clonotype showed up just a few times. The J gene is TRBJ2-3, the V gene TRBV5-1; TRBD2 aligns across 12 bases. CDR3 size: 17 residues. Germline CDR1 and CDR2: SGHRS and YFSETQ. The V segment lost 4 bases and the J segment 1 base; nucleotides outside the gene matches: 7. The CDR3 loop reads CASSLTSGSLGTDTQYF. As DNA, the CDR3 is TGCGCCAGCAGCCTGACTAGCGGGAGTTTAGGCACAGATACGCAGTATTTT.

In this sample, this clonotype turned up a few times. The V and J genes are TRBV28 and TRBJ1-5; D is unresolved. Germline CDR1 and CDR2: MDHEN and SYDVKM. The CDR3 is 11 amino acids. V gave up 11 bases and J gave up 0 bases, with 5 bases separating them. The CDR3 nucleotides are TGTGCCGCGGGTAGCAATCAGCCCCAGCATTTT. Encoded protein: CAAGSNQPQHF.

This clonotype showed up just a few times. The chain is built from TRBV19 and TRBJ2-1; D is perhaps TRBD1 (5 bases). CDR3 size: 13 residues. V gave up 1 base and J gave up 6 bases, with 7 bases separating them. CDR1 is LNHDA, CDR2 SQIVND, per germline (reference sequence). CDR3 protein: CASSIGTLNEQFF. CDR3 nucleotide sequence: TGTGCCAGTAGTATAGGGACACTCAATGAGCAGTTCTTC.

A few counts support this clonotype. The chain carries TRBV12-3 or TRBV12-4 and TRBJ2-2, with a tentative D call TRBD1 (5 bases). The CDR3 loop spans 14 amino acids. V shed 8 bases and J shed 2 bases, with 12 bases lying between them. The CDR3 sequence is CASAPGHNTGELFF. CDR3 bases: TGTGCCAGCGCCCCCGGACATAACACCGGGGAGCTGTTTTTT.